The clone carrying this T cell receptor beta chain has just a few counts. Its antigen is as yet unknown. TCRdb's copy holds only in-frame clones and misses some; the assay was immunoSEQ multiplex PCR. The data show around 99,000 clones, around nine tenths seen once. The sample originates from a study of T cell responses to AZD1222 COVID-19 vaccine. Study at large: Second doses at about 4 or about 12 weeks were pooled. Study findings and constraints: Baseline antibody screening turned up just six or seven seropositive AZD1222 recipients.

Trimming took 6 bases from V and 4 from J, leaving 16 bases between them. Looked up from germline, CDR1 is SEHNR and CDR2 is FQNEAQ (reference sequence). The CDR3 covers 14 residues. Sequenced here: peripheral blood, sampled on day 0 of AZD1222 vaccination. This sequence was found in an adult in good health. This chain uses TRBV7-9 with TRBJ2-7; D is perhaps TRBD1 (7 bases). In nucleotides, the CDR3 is TGTGCCAGCAGTACAGGGGCGGGGACTTACGAGCAGTACTTC. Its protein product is CASSTGAGTYEQYF. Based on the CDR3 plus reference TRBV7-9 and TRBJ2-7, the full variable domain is DTGVSQNPRHKITKRGQNVTFRCDPISEHNRLYWYRQTLGQGPEFLTYFQNEAQLEKSRLLSDRFSAERPKGSFSTLEIQRTEQGDSAMYLCASSTGAGTYEQYFGPGTRLTVT.